The present entry profiles one TCR beta chain with its context. Method: immunoSEQ multiplex PCR; TCRdb's copy keeps in-frame clones and lacks some. The repertoire holds about 160,000 clones, approximately 90% seen once, with around 12% in the top ten. The sample comes from a study of control samples from healthy donors and cancer patients. CDR1 is KGHDR, CDR2 SFDVKD, per germline. This CDR3 comprises 15 residues. V was trimmed by 6 bases and J by 4 bases, leaving 15 bases between them. The chain uses TRBV24-1 and TRBJ1-5; tentatively, D is TRBD1 (5 bases). Sequenced sample: blood. This receptor was obtained from a man under 40 in good health. The CDR3 region has the DNA TGTGCCACCAGTAGGGCAGGGTCGGCGAATCAGCCCCAGCATTTT. Translated: CATSRAGSANQPQHF.